These 13 T cell receptor beta chains originate from one sample sequenced in a study of T-cell memory formation after mild COVID-19. TCRdb reprocessed the 5' RACE reads with MiXCR, giving one entry per CDR3 protein. The repertoire holds roughly 450,000 distinct CDR3 sequences, with about 20% as singletons. Sequenced sample: PBMCs or a T cell subset sorted from them (not recorded which). These receptors all stem from an adult woman who had mild COVID-19 (a few samples of this study predate the infection). Cell type and time point are not known.

In its sample, this clonotype was seen a few times. The V and J genes are TRBV7-2 and TRBJ2-7, with D unresolved. There are 13 residues in the CDR3. V gave up 5 bases and J gave up 2 bases, with 10 bases separating them. Germline V gene lookup returns CDR1 SGHTA and CDR2 FQGNSA. The CDR3 protein is CASSRDLTYEQYF. The CDR3 nucleotides read TGTGCCAGCAGCCGAGACTTGACCTACGAGCAGTACTTC.

The chain links TRBV12-3 or TRBV12-4 to TRBJ2-3, with 7 nucleotides matching TRBD1. V gave up 3 bases and J gave up 11 bases; unmatched junction bases: 5. This CDR3 is 12 amino acids long. DNA for the CDR3: TGTGCCAGCAGTTTTAAGGGGGCCGGGCAGTATTTT. As protein: CASSFKGAGQYF.

This clonotype was detected only a few times. The V and J genes are TRBV28 and TRBJ1-5, with TRBD1 matching over 10 bases. Germline assignment: CDR1 MDHEN and CDR2 SYDVKM. With 6 bases clipped from V and 8 bases from J, the junction kept 4 bases outside the gene matches. This CDR3 contains 13 residues. CDR3 nucleotides: TGTGCCAGCAGGACAGGGGGCGGTGAGCCCCAGCATTTT. It encodes CASRTGGGEPQHF.

This clonotype occurred a few times. V and J are TRBV5-1 and TRBJ2-4, with TRBD1 identical over 12 bases. J gave up 0 bases and V 4 bases, and 14 bases lay outside the gene matches. This CDR3 region has 20 residues. Germline CDR1 SGHRS, CDR2 YFSETQ. CDR3 protein: CASSLTGTGGVELAKNIQYF. As DNA, the CDR3 is TGCGCCAGCAGCCTGACCGGGACAGGGGGCGTCGAATTAGCCAAAAACATTCAGTACTTC. Based on the CDR3 plus reference TRBV5-1 and TRBJ2-4, the full variable domain is KAGVTQTPRYLIKTRGQQVTLSCSPISGHRSVSWYQQTPGQGLQFLFEYFSETQRNKGNFPGRFSGRQFSNSRSEMNVSTLELGDSALYLCASSLTGTGGVELAKNIQYFGAGTRLSVL.

The chain joins TRBV6-1 to TRBJ1-1; no clear D. The CDR3 extends over 13 amino acids. With 8 bases removed from V and 0 bases from J, the gap between germline ends came to 10 bases. The V gene's germline CDR1 is MNHNS and CDR2 SASEGT. The CDR3 DNA is TGTGCCAGCTTCCTTCTTATGAACACTGAAGCTTTCTTT. This codes for CASFLLMNTEAFF.

Many counts were recorded for this clonotype. The J gene is TRBJ2-5, the V gene TRBV12-3 or TRBV12-4, with a possible D match to TRBD2 (5 bases). Between the trimmed V and J ends, which lost 5 bases and 5 bases, there was a span of 9 bases. This CDR3 spans 12 amino acids. The CDR3 DNA is TGTGCCAGCAGTCCCTCGGGGGAGACCCAGTACTTC. Amino acid sequence: CASSPSGETQYF.

Only a few counts were recorded for this clonotype. The rearrangement links TRBV7-9 to TRBJ1-1; 8 positions match TRBD1. V trimming: 1 base; J trimming: 5 bases; junction bases outside the gene matches: 15. This CDR3 has 18 amino acids. Germline CDR1 reads SEHNR; CDR2 reads FQNEAQ (reference sequence). The CDR3 loop reads CASSLDRVPGGARTEAFF. As DNA, the CDR3 is TGTGCCAGCAGCTTAGATCGGGTTCCAGGGGGCGCGAGGACTGAAGCTTTCTTT.

This clonotype showed up just a few times. This chain joins TRBV7-2 and TRBJ2-5; TRBD2 is a possible D gene (5 bases). Germline lookup yields CDR1 SGHTA and CDR2 FQGNSA. CDR3 length: 16 amino acids. The V gene lost 5 bases and the J gene lost 0 bases, with 16 bases spanning the gap. In nucleotides, the CDR3 is TGTGCCAGCAGCACGGGAATAGGGCATTACCAAGAGACCCAGTACTTC. Amino acids: CASSTGIGHYQETQYF.

V usage is TRBV2 and J usage is TRBJ2-3; D assignment may be TRBD1 or TRBD2 (5 bases each). CDR1 and CDR2 from the germline V gene are SNHLY and FYNNEI. V shed 2 bases and J shed 1 base, with 10 bases lying between them. The CDR3 extends over 15 amino acids. For the CDR3, the DNA is TGTGCCAGCAGTGAATGGTTGGGGGGCACAGATACGCAGTATTTT. This encodes CASSEWLGGTDTQYF.

This clonotype was seen many times. CDR3 region: CASGTGPYEQYF. The CDR3 coding sequence is TGTGCCAGCGGGACAGGGCCCTACGAGCAGTACTTC. The V call is TRBV27, the J call TRBJ2-7, with TRBD1 matching 9 bases. J gave up 2 bases and V 8 bases, and 1 base lay outside the gene matches. The germline CDR1 and CDR2 sequences are MNHEY and SMNVEV (reference sequence). The length of the CDR3 is 12 residues.

Only a few counts were recorded for this clonotype. The chain combines TRBV12-3 or TRBV12-4 with TRBJ2-1; 8 positions agree with TRBD1. The CDR3 totals 14 residues. With V trimmed by 7 bases and J by 8 bases, 10 bases remained unmatched. The CDR3 DNA follows: TGTGCCAGCATCTTGACAGGGGTGCCCCATGAGCAGTTCTTC. Its translation: CASILTGVPHEQFF.

This clonotype was counted ten times or more. V is TRBV12-3 or TRBV12-4 and J is TRBJ1-1; D perhaps matches TRBD1 (6 bases). This CDR3 region has 12 residues. Trimming removed 4 bases at V and 5 bases at J, with 8 bases between. The CDR3 DNA is TGTGCCAGCAGTTCGGGGGCTACTGAAGCTTTCTTT. Translated, it gives CASSSGATEAFF.

The chain is built from TRBV4-3 and TRBJ2-3; no clear D. The germline gives CDR1 LGHNA, CDR2 YSLEER. Deletions cut 0 bases from V and 1 base from J, with 8 bases between. The CDR3 extends over 15 amino acids. The DNA of the CDR3 is TGCGCCAGCAGCCAAGAAATCCAGGGCACAGATACGCAGTATTTT. Translation: CASSQEIQGTDTQYF.